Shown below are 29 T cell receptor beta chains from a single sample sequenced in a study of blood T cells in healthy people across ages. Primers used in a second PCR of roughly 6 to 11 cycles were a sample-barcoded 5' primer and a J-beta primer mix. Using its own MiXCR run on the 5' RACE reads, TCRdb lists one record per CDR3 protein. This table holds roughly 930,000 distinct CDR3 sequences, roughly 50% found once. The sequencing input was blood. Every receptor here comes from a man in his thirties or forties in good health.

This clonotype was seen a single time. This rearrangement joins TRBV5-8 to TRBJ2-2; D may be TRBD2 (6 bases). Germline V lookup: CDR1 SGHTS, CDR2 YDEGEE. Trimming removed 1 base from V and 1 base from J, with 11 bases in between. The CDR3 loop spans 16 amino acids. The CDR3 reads CASSLRGRLNTGELFF. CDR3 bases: TGTGCCAGCAGCTTGCGGGGGAGATTGAACACCGGGGAGCTGTTTTTT.

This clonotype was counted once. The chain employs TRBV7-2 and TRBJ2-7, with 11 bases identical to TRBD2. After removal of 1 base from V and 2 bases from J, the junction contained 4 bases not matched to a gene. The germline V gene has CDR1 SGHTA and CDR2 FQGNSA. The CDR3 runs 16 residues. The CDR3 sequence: CASSLDGGLAAYEQYF. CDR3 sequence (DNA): TGTGCCAGCAGCTTAGATGGGGGACTAGCGGCCTACGAGCAGTACTTC.

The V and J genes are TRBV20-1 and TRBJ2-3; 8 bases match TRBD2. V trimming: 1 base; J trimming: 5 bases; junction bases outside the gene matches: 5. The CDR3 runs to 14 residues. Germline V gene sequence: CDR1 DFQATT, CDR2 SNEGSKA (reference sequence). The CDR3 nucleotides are TGCAGTGCTAGAGTGCGCGGGGGGTTAGATACGCAGTATTTT. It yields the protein CSARVRGGLDTQYF.

The CDR3 coding sequence is TGTGCCAGCAGTGAAAACCCAACGGGGGGCCAGCCCCAGCATTTT. The encoded protein is CASSENPTGGQPQHF. V and J are TRBV6-1 and TRBJ1-5; a weak D match, TRBD1 (6 bases). V was clipped by 2 bases and J by 7 bases, with 15 bases between them. This CDR3 has 15 residues. Germline loops: CDR1 MNHNS, CDR2 SASEGT.

The CDR3 reads CSAKLDEKLFF. The CDR3 nucleotides are TGCAGTGCTAAGTTGGATGAAAAACTGTTTTTT. This rearrangement joins TRBV20-1 to TRBJ1-4; D uncertain. The CDR3 runs to 11 residues. V shed 4 bases and J shed 6 bases, with 6 bases lying between them. Germline V gene lookup returns CDR1 DFQATT and CDR2 SNEGSKA (reference sequence).

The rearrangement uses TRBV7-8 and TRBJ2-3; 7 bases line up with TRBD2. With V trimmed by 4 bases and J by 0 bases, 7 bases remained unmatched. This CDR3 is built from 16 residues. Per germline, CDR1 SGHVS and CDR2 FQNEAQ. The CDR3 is CASSSLARSSTDTQYF. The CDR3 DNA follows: TGTGCCAGCAGCTCACTAGCGCGGTCTAGCACAGATACGCAGTATTTT.

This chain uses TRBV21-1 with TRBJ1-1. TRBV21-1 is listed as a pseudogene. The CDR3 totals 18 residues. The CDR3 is CASSKGGLGREEVTEAFF. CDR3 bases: TGTGCCAGCAGCAAAGGAGGTCTCGGCAGGGAAGAGGTCACTGAAGCTTTCTTT.

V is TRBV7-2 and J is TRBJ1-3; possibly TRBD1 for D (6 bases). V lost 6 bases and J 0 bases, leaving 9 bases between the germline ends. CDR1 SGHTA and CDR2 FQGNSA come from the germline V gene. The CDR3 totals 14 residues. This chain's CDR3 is CASSQQGSGNTIYF. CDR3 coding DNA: TGTGCCAGCAGTCAACAGGGCTCTGGAAACACCATATATTTT.

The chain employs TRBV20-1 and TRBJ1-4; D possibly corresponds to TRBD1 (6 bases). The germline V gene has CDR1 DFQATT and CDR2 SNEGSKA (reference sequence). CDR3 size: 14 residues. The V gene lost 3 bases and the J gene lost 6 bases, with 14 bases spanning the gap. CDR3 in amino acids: CSARQPDRHEKLFF. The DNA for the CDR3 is TGCAGTGCTAGGCAACCGGACAGACATGAAAAACTGTTTTTT.

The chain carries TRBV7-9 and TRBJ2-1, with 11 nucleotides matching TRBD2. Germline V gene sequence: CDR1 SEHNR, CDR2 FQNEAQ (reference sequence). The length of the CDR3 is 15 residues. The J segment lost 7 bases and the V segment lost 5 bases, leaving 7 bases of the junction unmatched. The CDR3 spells CASSQDSGGANEQFF. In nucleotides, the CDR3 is TGTGCCAGCAGCCAGGATAGCGGGGGGGCAAATGAGCAGTTCTTC. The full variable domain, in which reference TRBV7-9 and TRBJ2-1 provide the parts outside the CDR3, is DTGVSQNPRHKITKRGQNVTFRCDPISEHNRLYWYRQTLGQGPEFLTYFQNEAQLEKSRLLSDRFSAERPKGSFSTLEIQRTEQGDSAMYLCASSQDSGGANEQFFGPGTRLTVL.

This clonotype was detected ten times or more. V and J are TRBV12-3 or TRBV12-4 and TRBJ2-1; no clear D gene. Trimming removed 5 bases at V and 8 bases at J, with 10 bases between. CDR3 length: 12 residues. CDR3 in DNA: TGTGCCAGCAGTCCCCAAAGGCATGAGCAGTTCTTC. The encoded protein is CASSPQRHEQFF.

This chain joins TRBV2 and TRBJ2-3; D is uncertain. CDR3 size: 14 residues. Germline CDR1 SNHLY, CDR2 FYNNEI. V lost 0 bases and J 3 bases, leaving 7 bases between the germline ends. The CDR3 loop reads CASSEAWVTDTQYF. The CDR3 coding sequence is TGTGCCAGCAGTGAAGCGTGGGTTACAGATACGCAGTATTTT.

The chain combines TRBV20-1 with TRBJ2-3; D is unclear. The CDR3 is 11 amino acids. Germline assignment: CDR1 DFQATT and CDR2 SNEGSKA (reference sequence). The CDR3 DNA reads TGCCGCGCCTCATCGGTTGATACGCAGTATTTT. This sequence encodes CRASSVDTQYF.

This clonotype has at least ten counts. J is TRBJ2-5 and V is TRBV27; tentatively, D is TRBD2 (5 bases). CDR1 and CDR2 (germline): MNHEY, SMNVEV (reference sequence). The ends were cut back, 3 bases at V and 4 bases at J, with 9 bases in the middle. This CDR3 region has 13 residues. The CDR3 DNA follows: TGTGCCAGCAGTTTTAGTCGGGGAGAGACCCAGTACTTC. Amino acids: CASSFSRGETQYF.

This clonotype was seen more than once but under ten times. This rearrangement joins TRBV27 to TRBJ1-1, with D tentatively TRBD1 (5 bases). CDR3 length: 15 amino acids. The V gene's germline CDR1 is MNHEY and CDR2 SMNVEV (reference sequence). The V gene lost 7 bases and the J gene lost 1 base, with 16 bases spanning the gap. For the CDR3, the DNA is TGTGCCAGCAAGCGCAGCAGGGTAACGAACACTGAAGCTTTCTTT. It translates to CASKRSRVTNTEAFF.

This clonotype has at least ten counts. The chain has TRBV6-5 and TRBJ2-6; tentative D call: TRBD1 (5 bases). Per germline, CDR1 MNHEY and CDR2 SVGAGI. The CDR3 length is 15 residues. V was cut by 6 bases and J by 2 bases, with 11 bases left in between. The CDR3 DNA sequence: TGTGCCAGCAGCTCCCAGGGTGCTGGGGCCAACGTCCTGACTTTC. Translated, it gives CASSSQGAGANVLTF.

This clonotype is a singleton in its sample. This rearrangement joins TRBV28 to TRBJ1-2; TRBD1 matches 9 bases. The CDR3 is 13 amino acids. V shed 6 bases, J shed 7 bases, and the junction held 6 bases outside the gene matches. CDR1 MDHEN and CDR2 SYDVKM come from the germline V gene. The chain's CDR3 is CASRTGQGFGYTF. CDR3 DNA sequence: TGTGCCAGCAGGACGGGACAGGGCTTTGGCTACACCTTC.

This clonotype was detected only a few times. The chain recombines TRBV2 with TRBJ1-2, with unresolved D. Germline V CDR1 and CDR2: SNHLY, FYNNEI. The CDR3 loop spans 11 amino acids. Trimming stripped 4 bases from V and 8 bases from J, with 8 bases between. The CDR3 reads CASSALAGYTF. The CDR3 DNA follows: TGTGCCAGCAGTGCCCTGGCCGGCTACACCTTC.

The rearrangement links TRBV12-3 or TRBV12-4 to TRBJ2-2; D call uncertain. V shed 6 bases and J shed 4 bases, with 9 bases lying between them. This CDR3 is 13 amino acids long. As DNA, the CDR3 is TGTGCCAGCAGGACAACTACCACCGGGGAGCTGTTTTTT. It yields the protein CASRTTTTGELFF.

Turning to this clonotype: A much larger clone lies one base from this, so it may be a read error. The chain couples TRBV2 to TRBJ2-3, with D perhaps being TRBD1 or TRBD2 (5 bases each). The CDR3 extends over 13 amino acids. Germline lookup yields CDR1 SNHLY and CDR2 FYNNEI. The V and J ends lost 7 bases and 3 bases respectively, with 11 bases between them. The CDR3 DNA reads TGTGCCAGCACTAGCAGGGCTACAGATACGCAGTATTTT. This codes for CASTSRATDTQYF.

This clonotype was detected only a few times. The CDR3 protein is CASTTWGQGAYEQYF. Here the CDR3 DNA reads TGTGCCAGCACCACATGGGGACAGGGTGCCTACGAGCAGTACTTC. The gene calls are TRBV28 and TRBJ2-7; 9 positions match TRBD1. The V segment lost 7 bases and the J segment 2 bases; nucleotides outside the gene matches: 9. Germline assignment: CDR1 MDHEN and CDR2 SYDVKM. This CDR3 is built from 15 residues.

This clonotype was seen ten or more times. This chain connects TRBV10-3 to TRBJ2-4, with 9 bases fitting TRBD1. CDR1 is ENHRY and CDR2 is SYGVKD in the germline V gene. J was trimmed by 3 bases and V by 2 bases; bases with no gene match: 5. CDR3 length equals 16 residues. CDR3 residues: CAISEGGQGGKNIQYF. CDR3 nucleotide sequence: TGTGCCATCAGTGAGGGGGGACAGGGCGGCAAAAACATTCAGTACTTC.

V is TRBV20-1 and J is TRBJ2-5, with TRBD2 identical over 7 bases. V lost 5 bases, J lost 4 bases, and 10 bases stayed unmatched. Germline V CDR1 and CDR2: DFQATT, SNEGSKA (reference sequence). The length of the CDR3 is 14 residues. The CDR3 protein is CSAGGGFVGETQYF. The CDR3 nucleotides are TGCAGTGCTGGCGGGGGTTTCGTGGGAGAGACCCAGTACTTC.

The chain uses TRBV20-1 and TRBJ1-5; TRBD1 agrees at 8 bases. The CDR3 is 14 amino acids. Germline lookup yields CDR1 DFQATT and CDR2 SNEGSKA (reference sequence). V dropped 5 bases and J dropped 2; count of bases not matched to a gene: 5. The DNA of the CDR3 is TGCAGTGCTCCAGGGGGCGCCGGCAATCAGCCCCAGCATTTT. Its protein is CSAPGGAGNQPQHF.

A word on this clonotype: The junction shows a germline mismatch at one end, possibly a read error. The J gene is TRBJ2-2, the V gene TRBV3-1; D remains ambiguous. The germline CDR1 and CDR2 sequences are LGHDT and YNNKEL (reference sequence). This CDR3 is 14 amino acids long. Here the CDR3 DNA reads TGTACCAGCAGCCGCGAAGGTTCCACCGGGGAGCTGTTTTTT. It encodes CTSSREGSTGELFF. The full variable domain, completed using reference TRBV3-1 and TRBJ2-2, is DTAVSQTPKYLVTQMGNDKSIKCEQNLGHDTMYWYKQDSKKFLKIMFSYNNKELIINETVPNRFSPKSPDKAHLNLHINSLELGDSAVYFCTSSREGSTGELFFGEGSRLTVL.

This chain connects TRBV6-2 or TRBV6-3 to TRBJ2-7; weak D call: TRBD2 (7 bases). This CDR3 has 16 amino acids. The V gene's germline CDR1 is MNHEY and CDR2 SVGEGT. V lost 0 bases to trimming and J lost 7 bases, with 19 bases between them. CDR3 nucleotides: TGTGCCAGCAGTTACTCTGCGGGGGCCTACTACAATGAGCAGTACTTC. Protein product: CASSYSAGAYYNEQYF.

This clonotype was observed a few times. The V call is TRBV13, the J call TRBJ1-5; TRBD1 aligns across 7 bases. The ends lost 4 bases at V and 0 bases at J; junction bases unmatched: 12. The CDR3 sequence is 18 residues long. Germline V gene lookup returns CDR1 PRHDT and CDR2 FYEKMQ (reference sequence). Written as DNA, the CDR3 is TGTGCCAGCAGCTATACAGGGGCCGGGAGCTATAGCAATCAGCCCCAGCATTTT. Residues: CASSYTGAGSYSNQPQHF.

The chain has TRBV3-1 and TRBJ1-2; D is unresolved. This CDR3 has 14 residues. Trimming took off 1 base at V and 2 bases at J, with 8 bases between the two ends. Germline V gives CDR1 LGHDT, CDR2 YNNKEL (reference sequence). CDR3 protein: CASSQGHGNYGYTF. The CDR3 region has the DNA TGTGCCAGCAGCCAAGGACATGGGAACTATGGCTACACCTTC. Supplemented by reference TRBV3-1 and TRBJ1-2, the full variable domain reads DTAVSQTPKYLVTQMGNDKSIKCEQNLGHDTMYWYKQDSKKFLKIMFSYNNKELIINETVPNRFSPKSPDKAHLNLHINSLELGDSAVYFCASSQGHGNYGYTFGSGTRLTVV.

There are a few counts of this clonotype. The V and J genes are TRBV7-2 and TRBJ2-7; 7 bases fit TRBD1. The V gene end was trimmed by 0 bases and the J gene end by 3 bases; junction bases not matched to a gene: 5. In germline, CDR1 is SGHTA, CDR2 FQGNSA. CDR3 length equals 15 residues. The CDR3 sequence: CASSLALTGIYEQYF. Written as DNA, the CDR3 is TGTGCCAGCAGCTTAGCCCTGACAGGGATCTACGAGCAGTACTTC.